This T cell receptor (beta chain) was obtained from a study of cytomegalovirus exposure and HLA in healthy donors (dated by TCRdb to 2016 to 2017). For context, the study as a whole: According to a later analysis, the roughly 120 validation repertoires were produced on the same platform as the 680 or so repertoires of the first cohort. The study was designed to test whether signatures of past pathogen exposure could be identified by cataloging public T cell receptors. In addition to the first cohort of 666 subjects, a separate validation cohort of under 150 different subjects was used. To predict cytomegalovirus infection status, the study combined high-throughput TCR immunosequencing, statistical association of individual TCRs with disease status, and machine learning. General findings and caveats noted by the study authors: The validation cohort had no HLA typing available for a later analysis, so co-occurrence within that cohort was assessed over all 110 or so repertoires. It was suggested by the authors that the approach could potentially be generalized to other disease states and immunological phenotypes. Subsequent analysis determined that TCRs grouped into clusters in the first cohort also showed a tendency toward co-occurrence across the roughly 130 validation repertoires, and approximately 93% of cluster scores exceeded 0. Most TCR sequences were observed very rarely across donors, whereas some public TCRs were present in many individuals. The study gave a list of 150 to 200 TCR beta chains associated with cytomegalovirus. The classifier was reported to diagnose cytomegalovirus status with high specificity and sensitivity in both the original cohort and the validation cohort. In vitro tests confirmed that a few of the cytomegalovirus-associated TCR beta chains recognize cytomegalovirus antigens.

The donors belonged to the validation cohort of approximately 130 subjects, which was separate from the approximately 700-subject first cohort. Ends trimmed: V by 4 bases, J by 0 bases; bases unmatched to a gene: 1. The CDR3 sequence holds 14 residues, the cysteine and phenylalanine included. CDR3 DNA only is kept here, 42 bases in frame from base 1. Reading the germline V gene gives CDR1 SGHRS and CDR2 YFSETQ. This clone was seen once. There is no known antigen for this receptor. There are no base qualities to consult, and no much larger clone falls within one base. The method was the immunoSEQ multiplex PCR assay. The study's own analysis went as follows. To diagnose cytomegalovirus status from the catalog of TCR beta chain sequences, a statistical classification framework was built. TCRdb took this table from immuneACCESS and kept in-frame rearrangements with V and J called. Such tables lack part of the clones; where checked against another copy, unresolved V genes explain under half of the gap, and the rest is unexplained. Clone size and V and J calls were adopted from that table, with D and trimming inferred from the DNA. Across this sample there are approximately 120,000 clones, with roughly 93% seen only once. Over 1% of the sample lies in the top ten.

Recombination linked TRBV5-1 to TRBJ1-2; 9 middle bases align to TRBD1. This TCR came from a young woman in good health and CMV-seronegative. Sequencing was performed on PBMCs. The nucleotide sequence is given as TGCGCCAGCAGCCGACAGGGGGCTAACTATGGCTACACCTTC. This gives the protein CASSRQGANYGYTF.